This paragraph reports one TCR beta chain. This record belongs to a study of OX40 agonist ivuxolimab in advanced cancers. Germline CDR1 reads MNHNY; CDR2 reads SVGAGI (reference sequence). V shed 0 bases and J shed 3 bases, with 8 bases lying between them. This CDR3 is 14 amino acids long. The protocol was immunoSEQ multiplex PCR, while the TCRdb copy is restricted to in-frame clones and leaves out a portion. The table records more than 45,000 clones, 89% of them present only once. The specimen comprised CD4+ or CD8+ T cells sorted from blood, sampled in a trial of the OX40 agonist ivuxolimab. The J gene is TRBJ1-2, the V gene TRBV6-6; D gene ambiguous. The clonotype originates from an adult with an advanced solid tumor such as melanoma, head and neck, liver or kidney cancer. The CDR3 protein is CASSYSPPHYGYTF. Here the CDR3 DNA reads TGTGCCAGCAGTTACTCGCCCCCGCACTATGGCTACACCTTC.